This T cell receptor (beta chain) was recorded in a study of CD8+ T cells in alopecia areata. In its sample, this clone was seen a few times. Deletions cut 5 bases from V and 1 base from J, with 11 bases between. Germline V gives CDR1 SGHTA, CDR2 FQGNSA. CDR3 size: 15 residues. Reverse transcribed after extraction, RNA yielded cDNA as the sequencing template. Profiling relied on immunoSEQ multiplex PCR, and the TCRdb table lists in-frame clones only, not all of them. There are roughly 120,000 clones in the sample; 30% to 40% occur only once, and approximately 3% lies in the top ten. This receptor was identified in a human donor with alopecia areata. The gene calls are TRBV7-2 and TRBJ2-2; D remains ambiguous. The specimen was CD4+ T cells sorted from blood. The DNA for the CDR3 is TGTGCCAGCAGCGCCGATAGACAGAACACCGGGGAGCTGTTTTTT. This sequence encodes CASSADRQNTGELFF.